The 18 T cell receptor beta chains listed next were all sequenced from one sample in a study of blood T cell repertoires in COVID-19. The method was immunoSEQ multiplex PCR; TCRdb's version includes in-frame clones alone and lacks a portion of them. The repertoire holds about 50,000 clones, more than 75% seen once, with roughly 2.1% in the top ten. Sequenced material: peripheral blood. All receptors derive from a woman aged 55-70 years with acute or convalescent COVID-19.

As DNA, the CDR3 is TGTGCCACCATGGACAGCATGAACACTGAAGCTTTCTTT. It specifies CATMDSMNTEAFF. This chain connects TRBV24-1 to TRBJ1-1; the D gene is possibly TRBD1 (6 bases). The CDR3 totals 13 residues. V lost 8 bases and J 0 bases, leaving 9 bases between the germline ends. Looked up from germline, CDR1 is KGHDR and CDR2 is SFDVKD.

The rearrangement uses TRBV7-9 and TRBJ1-2; 9 bases align to TRBD1. Losses at the gene ends were 3 bases for V and 6 bases for J; bases not matched to a gene: 11. There are 16 residues in the CDR3. Germline-derived CDR1 and CDR2 are SEHNR and FQNEAQ (reference sequence). DNA of the CDR3: TGTGCCAGCAGCTTGGGGACAGGGAGGGATGGAAATGGCTACACCTTC. Its translation: CASSLGTGRDGNGYTF.

This clone was counted a single time. This rearrangement joins TRBV4-1 to TRBJ2-3; 9 bases agree with TRBD2. The CDR3 has 16 residues. Germline V gene lookup returns CDR1 MGHRA and CDR2 YSYEKL. V lost 5 bases and J lost 2; bases outside the gene matches: 8. The CDR3 region has the DNA TGCGCCAGCAGCTATAGCGGGAGTGGGAACACAGATACGCAGTATTTT. The encoded protein is CASSYSGSGNTDTQYF.

This sequence joins TRBV11-1 and TRBJ1-3; D is ambiguous. The CDR3 contains 15 residues. The V and J ends lost 3 bases and 2 bases respectively, with 11 bases between them. Germline CDR1 and CDR2: SGHAT and FQDESV (reference sequence). CDR3 nucleotide sequence: TGTGCCAGCAGCTTGACGGAGGATACTGGAAACACCATATATTTT. Translation gives CASSLTEDTGNTIYF.

The CDR3 is CAWSVPGLAGPTDTQYF. CDR3 sequence (DNA): TGTGCCTGGAGTGTCCCTGGACTAGCGGGACCCACAGATACGCAGTATTTT. The V call is TRBV30, the J call TRBJ2-3, with 12 bases identical to TRBD2. This CDR3 region has 17 residues. Germline values: CDR1 GTSNPN, CDR2 SVGIG (reference sequence). Trimming at V came to 0 bases and at J to 2 bases, leaving 6 bases not matched to a gene.

This clone showed up just once. The V call is TRBV27, the J call TRBJ2-7, with TRBD1 matching 8 bases. J gave up 5 bases and V 0 bases, and 6 bases lay outside the gene matches. Germline CDR1 and CDR2: MNHEY and SMNVEV (reference sequence). This CDR3 is built from 15 residues. CDR3 DNA sequence: TGTGCCAGCAGTTTATCTGCGACAGGGGTCCACGAGCAGTACTTC. Translated: CASSLSATGVHEQYF.

The V and J genes are TRBV15 and TRBJ2-1, with 8 positions matching TRBD2. Unmatched junction bases numbered 0, after V lost 0 bases and J lost 2 bases. The CDR3 spans 15 residues. Germline lookup yields CDR1 LNHNV and CDR2 YYDKDF (reference sequence). The CDR3 nucleotides are TGTGCCACCAGCAGAGAGCGGGGGGCCTACAATGAGCAGTTCTTC. It yields the protein CATSRERGAYNEQFF.

The V gene is TRBV5-1, the J gene TRBJ2-7; TRBD1 agrees at 10 bases. V lost 2 bases, J lost 6 bases, and 11 bases stayed unmatched. The CDR3 is 16 amino acids. In germline, CDR1 is SGHRS, CDR2 YFSETQ. CDR3 sequence reads: CASSFVSDRGLGEQYF. CDR3 bases: TGCGCCAGCAGCTTCGTATCCGACAGGGGGCTGGGCGAGCAGTACTTC. The full variable domain, rest sourced from reference TRBV5-1 and TRBJ2-7, is KAGVTQTPRYLIKTRGQQVTLSCSPISGHRSVSWYQQTPGQGLQFLFEYFSETQRNKGNFPGRFSGRQFSNSRSEMNVSTLELGDSALYLCASSFVSDRGLGEQYFGPGTRLTVT.

V is TRBV6-6 and J is TRBJ2-1, with TRBD1 identical over 10 bases. Germline V gene lookup returns CDR1 MNHNY and CDR2 SVGAGI (reference sequence). This CDR3 contains 18 residues. The junction had 11 bases not matched to a gene; V was cut back by 5 bases and J by 1 base. The CDR3, as DNA: TGTGCCAGCAGTCCCAGAAGGGACAGGGGAGGGTCCTACAATGAGCAGTTCTTC. Translated: CASSPRRDRGGSYNEQFF.

This chain connects TRBV27 to TRBJ2-2; a weak D match, TRBD2 (5 bases). The CDR3 length is 14 residues. Germline values: CDR1 MNHEY, CDR2 SMNVEV (reference sequence). Trimming shortened V by 3 bases and J by 4 bases, and 9 bases separated the two germline ends. The DNA for the CDR3 is TGTGCCAGCAGTTTTTCCGGGATCACCGGGGAGCTGTTTTTT. It encodes CASSFSGITGELFF.

The V gene is TRBV4-1, the J gene TRBJ1-3; D may be TRBD1 (6 bases). This CDR3 is 17 amino acids long. V was pared by 2 bases and J by 4 bases, with 18 bases between. CDR1 and CDR2 (germline): MGHRA, YSYEKL. CDR3 protein: CASSQQTLRTVGNTIYF. The DNA of the CDR3 is TGCGCCAGCAGCCAACAGACTCTAAGGACAGTAGGAAACACCATATATTTT.

The J gene is TRBJ1-1, the V gene TRBV11-2, with D perhaps matching TRBD1 (5 bases). Germline lookup yields CDR1 SGHAT and CDR2 FQNNGV. With 5 bases removed from V and 8 bases from J, the gap between germline ends came to 12 bases. CDR3 length equals 12 residues. In DNA form, the CDR3 reads TGTGCCAGCAGCCCAAAGGCAGGGGAAGCTTTCTTT. This sequence encodes CASSPKAGEAFF.

The V gene is TRBV6-2 or TRBV6-3, the J gene TRBJ1-1, with TRBD1 matching 7 bases. V shed 3 bases and J 5 bases; nucleotides not matched to a gene: 12. Germline CDR1 MNHEY, CDR2 SVGEGT. This CDR3 comprises 16 residues. The CDR3 here is CASSYPTGDWRTEAFF. The CDR3 DNA follows: TGTGCCAGCAGTTATCCAACAGGGGATTGGAGAACTGAAGCTTTCTTT.

The chain has TRBV10-3 and TRBJ1-3; the match to TRBD1 covers 7 bases. Germline CDR1 ENHRY, CDR2 SYGVKD. The CDR3 is 17 residues long. The J segment lost 3 bases and the V segment lost 0 bases, leaving 8 bases of the junction unmatched. CDR3 sequence: CAISESGTGVGGNTIYF. The CDR3 nucleotides read TGTGCCATCAGTGAGTCGGGAACAGGGGTCGGTGGAAACACCATATATTTT.

The chain has TRBV7-9 and TRBJ2-3; TRBD2 matches 8 bases. CDR1 is SEHNR, CDR2 FQNEAQ, per germline (reference sequence). CDR3 length: 15 amino acids. J was trimmed by 6 bases and V by 0 bases; bases with no gene match: 5. CDR3 loop: CASSLALAVMDTQYF. The CDR3 DNA is TGTGCCAGCAGCTTAGCACTAGCGGTAATGGATACGCAGTATTTT.

The chain has TRBV10-3 and TRBJ2-7, with 10 nucleotides matching TRBD1. The V segment lost 6 bases and the J segment 1 base; nucleotides outside the gene matches: 6. The CDR3 runs 15 residues. Germline CDR1 is ENHRY and CDR2 is SYGVKD. The CDR3 DNA sequence: TGTGCCATCAGACCGGGACAGGGGTTTTCCTACGAGCAGTACTTC. Translating gives CAIRPGQGFSYEQYF.

V usage is TRBV6-5 and J usage is TRBJ1-2; weak D call: TRBD1 (6 bases). This CDR3 contains 13 residues. Trimming removed 5 bases from V and 2 bases from J, with 9 bases in between. Germline CDR1 reads MNHEY; CDR2 reads SVGAGI. CDR3 bases: TGTGCCAGCAGTCGGGACACCAACTATGGCTACACCTTC. As protein: CASSRDTNYGYTF.

This rearrangement joins TRBV19 to TRBJ2-7; no firm D call. The CDR3 length is 13 residues. V shed 2 bases and J shed 3 bases, with 8 bases lying between them. Germline loops: CDR1 LNHDA, CDR2 SQIVND (reference sequence). The CDR3 protein is CASSISLRYEQYF. DNA of the CDR3: TGTGCCAGTAGTATATCTCTCCGCTACGAGCAGTACTTC.